This TCR beta chain was sequenced for a study of shared clonotypes between healthy human individuals. About the research overall: Per donor, CD8 memory used one plate, CD8 naive used two, CD4 memory used three and CD4 naive used three.

Study processing details: Filtering of immunoSEQ junctional sequences could not match full-length read filtering. Sequencing used immunoSEQ multiplex PCR; TCRdb keeps in-frame clones, though not all of them. V and J calls plus clone size are reproduced from that table; the DNA served to infer D and trimming. The sample lists about 980,000 clones, 60% to 85% occurring once. Germline V gives CDR1 DFQATT, CDR2 SNEGSKA (reference sequence). CDR3 size: 11 residues. Unmatched junction bases numbered 3, after V lost 6 bases and J lost 5 bases. To note about this clone: What it recognizes is unknown. This CDR3 is also generated by other DNA sequences in the sample.

Broader study findings: Sampling covered nothing but blood. Tissue TCR repertoires likely differ from those found in blood.

The TCR originated in a man aged 18-30 years in good health. The sequencing sample was made of memory CD4+ T cells sorted from blood. Subset here: CD45RA-negative fraction. The chain carries TRBV20-1 and TRBJ2-7; 8 bases match TRBD1. CDR3 DNA sequence: TGCAGTGCCCGGACAGGGAACGAGCAGTACTTC. It encodes CSARTGNEQYF.